This note documents a single TCR beta chain sequence. Its antigen is currently unknown. Treatment meaning: around 19 received Ad26.COV2.S at low or high dose, single or two shots; about 5 received placebo; per-sample allocation not given. Samples analyzed were those drawn on day 63 after the first vaccine or placebo injection. Based in Boston, the donor was an adult of 18-55 years. There are 15 residues in the CDR3. V was pared by 6 bases and J by 7 bases, with 9 bases of the junction left unmatched. Germline V gives CDR1 MNHEY, CDR2 SMNVEV (reference sequence). The data were taken from a study of Ad26.COV2.S vaccination and SARS-CoV-2 variants. Clones were read by immunoSEQ multiplex PCR, and TCRdb kept only the in-frame ones, dropping some. The table includes around 300,000 clones, approximately 87% detected once. Study-wide results and caveats: People given the vaccine had a wider spike-specific TCR breadth than placebo recipients did. Substantial response breadth was reportedly seen for spike-specific CD8+ and CD4+ T cells after vaccination. There was a possibility that the TCR breadth and depth analyses underestimated total T cell responses.

V usage is TRBV27 and J usage is TRBJ1-5; 10 bases are a match to TRBD1. This receptor was obtained from a person aged 18 to 59 who received the Ad26.COV2.S COVID-19 vaccine or a placebo. This material consisted of peripheral blood, taken in a trial of Ad26.COV2.S vaccine versus placebo. CDR3 residues: CASSPDRGLRQPQHF. CDR3 nucleotide sequence: TGTGCCAGCAGCCCTGACAGGGGGCTACGGCAGCCCCAGCATTTT.